Listed here are 32 T cell receptor beta chains from one sample, sequenced in a study of T cell responses to AZD1222 COVID-19 vaccine. Only in-frame clones appear in the TCRdb table, and some are missing; sequencing was by immunoSEQ multiplex PCR. This sample yields tens of thousands of clones, of which 70% to 90% are seen a single time; approximately 11% belongs to the top ten. Sequencing was performed on peripheral blood, taken 28 days after the second AZD1222 dose. Source of these receptors: an adult who received the AZD1222 COVID-19 vaccine.

The V gene is TRBV5-1, the J gene TRBJ1-2; 9 bases are a match to TRBD1. The CDR3 extends over 14 amino acids. Germline V gives CDR1 SGHRS, CDR2 YFSETQ. V shed 1 base, J shed 8 bases, and the junction held 6 bases outside the gene matches. The CDR3 DNA is TGCGCCAGCAGCTTGTGGGACAGGGCGGGAGGCTACACCTTC. This codes for CASSLWDRAGGYTF.

This clone was counted a few times. This chain joins TRBV19 and TRBJ2-6; D gene unclear. The CDR3 is made up of 12 amino acids. The germline V and J ends were trimmed by 2 bases and 5 bases, with 1 base remaining between them. CDR1 and CDR2 from the germline V gene are LNHDA and SQIVND (reference sequence). CDR3 sequence: CASSIRANVLTF. For the CDR3, the DNA is TGTGCCAGTAGTATAAGGGCCAACGTCCTGACTTTC.

The CDR3 spells CASRDRVVHEQYF. As DNA, the CDR3 is TGTGCCAGCAGGGACAGGGTAGTACACGAGCAGTACTTC. V is TRBV6-5 and J is TRBJ2-7, with 8 bases lining up with TRBD1. V was pared by 6 bases and J by 5 bases, with 6 bases of the junction left unmatched. CDR1 is MNHEY and CDR2 is SVGAGI in the germline V gene. The CDR3 contains 13 residues.

The chain couples TRBV29-1 to TRBJ2-2; D assignment may be TRBD1 or TRBD2 (5 bases each). CDR1 and CDR2 from the germline V gene are SQVTM and ANQGSEA. V shed 7 bases and J shed 0 bases, with 12 bases lying between them. The CDR3 spans 14 residues. CDR3 sequence (DNA): TGCAGCGCCTGGGGGACCGCGAACACCGGGGAGCTGTTTTTT. It specifies CSAWGTANTGELFF.

The chain combines TRBV10-3 with TRBJ2-7; D is possibly TRBD1 or TRBD2 (5 bases each). The germline CDR1 and CDR2 sequences are ENHRY and SYGVKD. The V gene lost 0 bases and the J gene lost 5 bases, with 17 bases spanning the gap. CDR3 size: 16 residues. CDR3 amino acids: CAISESIGAGQDEQYF. The CDR3, as DNA: TGTGCCATCAGTGAGTCGATCGGGGCAGGTCAAGACGAGCAGTACTTC.

The V and J genes are TRBV25-1 and TRBJ1-3; D not certain. Germline assignment: CDR1 MGHDK and CDR2 SYGVNS. Trimming removed 4 bases at V and 0 bases at J, with 13 bases between. CDR3 length equals 16 residues. The CDR3 DNA reads TGTGCCAGCAGTGCGGGGTACCCCACCTCTGGAAACACCATATATTTT. Its protein is CASSAGYPTSGNTIYF. Full variable domain (outside the CDR3, taken from reference TRBV25-1 and TRBJ1-3): EADIYQTPRYLVIGTGKKITLECSQTMGHDKMYWYQQDPGMELHLIHYSYGVNSTEKGDLSSESTVSRIRTEHFPLTLESARPSHTSQYLCASSAGYPTSGNTIYFGEGSWLTVV.

The V call is TRBV29-1, the J call TRBJ2-3; TRBD2 matches at 12 bases. The V gene end was trimmed by 7 bases and the J gene end by 0 bases; junction bases not matched to a gene: 8. Germline V gene data show CDR1 as SQVTM and CDR2 as ANQGSEA. The CDR3 extends over 16 amino acids. CDR3 residues: CSAWTSGNPSTDTQYF. CDR3 DNA sequence: TGCAGCGCTTGGACTAGCGGGAACCCTAGCACAGATACGCAGTATTTT.

V usage is TRBV6-5 and J usage is TRBJ2-5; no reliable D call. V lost 0 bases and J 3 bases, leaving 8 bases between the germline ends. The germline gives CDR1 MNHEY, CDR2 SVGAGI. The CDR3 length is 14 residues. DNA for the CDR3: TGTGCCAGCAGTTACTCGATTGTGGAAGAGACCCAGTACTTC. It encodes CASSYSIVEETQYF.

This clone was seen a few times. The chain is built from TRBV9 and TRBJ2-2; D uncertain. The germline V gene encodes CDR1 SGDLS and CDR2 YYNGEE. The CDR3 totals 14 residues. Between the trimmed V and J ends, which lost 0 bases and 1 base, there was a span of 4 bases. In nucleotides, the CDR3 is TGTGCCAGCAGCGTAGCCGGGAACACCGGGGAGCTGTTTTTT. This translates into CASSVAGNTGELFF.

This clone was counted only a few times. The genes are TRBV19 and TRBJ1-5, with 8 bases matching TRBD1. This CDR3 contains 17 residues. The germline V gene encodes CDR1 LNHDA and CDR2 SQIVND (reference sequence). Losses at the gene ends were 3 bases for V and 4 bases for J; bases not matched to a gene: 11. The CDR3 reads CASSITGTGRGNQPQHF. In nucleotides, the CDR3 is TGTGCCAGTAGTATTACCGGGACAGGCAGAGGAAATCAGCCCCAGCATTTT.

The V gene is TRBV25-1, the J gene TRBJ2-7; the D gene is possibly TRBD2 (5 bases). The V and J ends lost 6 bases and 5 bases respectively, with 23 bases between them. The germline V gene has CDR1 MGHDK and CDR2 SYGVNS. The CDR3 has 16 amino acids. CDR3: CASSDFGEQTPHEQYF. CDR3 bases: TGTGCCAGCAGCGATTTCGGGGAGCAGACCCCCCACGAGCAGTACTTC.

The chain employs TRBV27 and TRBJ1-6; 8 bases agree with TRBD1. The germline V gene encodes CDR1 MNHEY and CDR2 SMNVEV (reference sequence). The CDR3 consists of 14 residues. V shed 6 bases and J 6 bases; nucleotides not matched to a gene: 4. The CDR3 DNA reads TGTGCCAGCAGCCCCGACAGGGGTAATTCACCCCTCCACTTT. Encoded protein: CASSPDRGNSPLHF.

Worth noting for this clone: Other DNA sequences in this specimen translate into the identical CDR3. The chain joins TRBV3-1 (or the pseudogene TRBV3-2) to TRBJ1-1; D is ambiguous. Trimming took 1 base from V and 1 from J, leaving 7 bases between them. CDR1 is LGHDT, CDR2 YNNKEL, per germline (reference sequence). This CDR3 contains 14 residues. The CDR3 coding sequence is TGTGCCAGCAGCCAAGTTTCAAGGAACACTGAAGCTTTCTTT. Protein sequence: CASSQVSRNTEAFF.

The chain joins TRBV3-1 (or the pseudogene TRBV3-2) to TRBJ2-5, with a tentative D call TRBD2 (6 bases). CDR3 length: 14 residues. The V and J ends lost 2 bases and 7 bases respectively, with 14 bases between them. Germline V gene sequence: CDR1 LGHDT, CDR2 YNNKEL (reference sequence). The CDR3 DNA sequence: TGTGCCAGCAGCCAAACGCGGGGAAAGGGGACCCAGTACTTC. This gives the protein CASSQTRGKGTQYF.

The chain joins TRBV2 to TRBJ2-1; a weak D match, TRBD2 (6 bases). Germline V gene sequence: CDR1 SNHLY, CDR2 FYNNEI. The CDR3 spans 15 residues. The V and J ends lost 6 bases and 10 bases respectively, with 22 bases between them. The CDR3 DNA is TGTGCCAGCAGCAGACTAGTAGGTCCCAATGAAGAGCAGTTCTTC. Its translation is CASSRLVGPNEEQFF.

This CDR3 is CATSRDLGVYEQYF. In DNA form, the CDR3 reads TGTGCCACCAGCAGAGATTTGGGGGTTTACGAGCAGTACTTC. This chain links TRBV15 with TRBJ2-7; possibly TRBD1 or TRBD2 for D (5 bases each). V dropped 0 bases and J dropped 4 bases, with 10 bases sitting between them. The CDR3 consists of 14 residues. Germline V gene lookup returns CDR1 LNHNV and CDR2 YYDKDF (reference sequence).

CDR3: CASRQPGGARRTEAFF. The CDR3 DNA reads as TGTGCCAGTAGGCAACCAGGGGGCGCAAGAAGGACTGAAGCTTTCTTT. The V call is TRBV19, the J call TRBJ1-1; 8 nucleotides align to TRBD1. CDR1 and CDR2 (germline): LNHDA, SQIVND (reference sequence). With V trimmed by 6 bases and J by 5 bases, 14 bases remained unmatched. The CDR3 is 16 amino acids.

The chain is built from TRBV5-1 and TRBJ2-2; the match to TRBD1 covers 9 bases. Germline assignment: CDR1 SGHRS and CDR2 YFSETQ. CDR3 length: 15 residues. With V trimmed by 0 bases and J by 4 bases, 1 base remained unmatched. This CDR3 reads CASSLGTGATGELFF. The DNA for the CDR3 is TGCGCCAGCAGCTTGGGGACAGGGGCCACCGGGGAGCTGTTTTTT. Complete variable domain (other parts from reference TRBV5-1 and TRBJ2-2): KAGVTQTPRYLIKTRGQQVTLSCSPISGHRSVSWYQQTPGQGLQFLFEYFSETQRNKGNFPGRFSGRQFSNSRSEMNVSTLELGDSALYLCASSLGTGATGELFFGEGSRLTVL.

The chain combines TRBV19 with TRBJ2-7, with TRBD1 matching 9 bases. The CDR3 runs 16 residues. V gave up 5 bases and J gave up 3 bases; unmatched junction bases: 11. CDR1 and CDR2 from the germline V gene are LNHDA and SQIVND (reference sequence). CDR3 protein: CASSGGQGLGSYEQYF. The DNA of the CDR3 is TGTGCCAGTAGTGGGGGACAGGGCTTGGGAAGCTACGAGCAGTACTTC.

This clone appeared a few times. The chain uses TRBV3-1 (or the pseudogene TRBV3-2) and TRBJ1-1; possible D gene TRBD1, 6 bases. Germline V gene data show CDR1 as LGHDT and CDR2 as YNNKEL (reference sequence). Between the trimmed V and J ends, which lost 1 base and 1 base, there was a span of 7 bases. The CDR3 runs to 14 residues. The CDR3 sequence: CASSQVDRNTEAFF. CDR3 bases: TGTGCCAGCAGCCAAGTGGACAGGAACACTGAAGCTTTCTTT.

The chain joins TRBV5-1 to TRBJ1-2, with 12 bases fitting TRBD1. CDR1 SGHRS and CDR2 YFSETQ come from the germline V gene. Trimming took 4 bases from V and 1 from J; bases not matched to a gene: 8. The CDR3 has 17 residues. The CDR3 region is CASSLTGQGAGNYGYTF. The CDR3 DNA sequence: TGCGCCAGCAGCCTGACGGGACAGGGGGCTGGTAACTATGGCTACACCTTC. The full variable domain, rest sourced from reference TRBV5-1 and TRBJ1-2, is KAGVTQTPRYLIKTRGQQVTLSCSPISGHRSVSWYQQTPGQGLQFLFEYFSETQRNKGNFPGRFSGRQFSNSRSEMNVSTLELGDSALYLCASSLTGQGAGNYGYTFGSGTRLTVV.

The chain has TRBV4-2 and TRBJ2-7, with TRBD2 matching 8 bases. V was pared by 1 base and J by 0 bases, with 2 bases of the junction left unmatched. Germline V gene data show CDR1 as LGHNA and CDR2 as YNFKEQ. This CDR3 is 15 amino acids long. CDR3: CASSQGLAGSYEQYF. DNA of the CDR3: TGTGCCAGCAGCCAAGGGCTAGCGGGCTCCTACGAGCAGTACTTC.

This clone was found once. The chain carries TRBV28 and TRBJ2-3; 11 bases line up with TRBD2. J gave up 2 bases and V 2 bases, and 6 bases lay outside the gene matches. CDR1 is MDHEN, CDR2 SYDVKM, per germline. This CDR3 has 17 amino acids. DNA of the CDR3: TGTGCCAGCAGTTTACGGGGACTAGCGGACCACACAGATACGCAGTATTTT. Protein sequence: CASSLRGLADHTDTQYF.

This rearrangement joins TRBV19 to TRBJ2-1, with TRBD2 as a possible D gene (6 bases). Germline V gene data show CDR1 as LNHDA and CDR2 as SQIVND (reference sequence). Between the trimmed V and J ends, which lost 5 bases and 2 bases, there was a span of 13 bases. This CDR3 has 15 residues. Here the CDR3 reads CASSSGTPAYNEQFF. The CDR3 nucleotides are TGTGCCAGTAGTTCCGGGACTCCTGCCTACAATGAGCAGTTCTTC.

The genes are TRBV29-1 and TRBJ1-2; D may be TRBD1 (5 bases). Trimming cost V 3 bases and J 0 bases, with 11 bases left between them. The germline CDR1 and CDR2 sequences are SQVTM and ANQGSEA. The CDR3 sequence is 14 residues long. CDR3 region: CSVDRQQTNYGYTF. CDR3 DNA: TGCAGCGTTGATCGACAGCAGACTAACTATGGCTACACCTTC.

The chain has TRBV4-2 and TRBJ2-2; 9 nucleotides align to TRBD2. The J segment lost 5 bases and the V segment lost 0 bases, leaving 13 bases of the junction unmatched. In germline, CDR1 is LGHNA, CDR2 YNFKEQ. The CDR3 covers 19 residues. The CDR3 spells CASSQDLTSGLGPTGELFF. The CDR3 coding sequence is TGTGCCAGCAGCCAAGATTTAACTAGCGGGTTGGGACCGACCGGGGAGCTGTTTTTT.

The chain links TRBV4-2 to TRBJ1-1, with 7 bases lining up with TRBD1. The ends lost 2 bases at V and 1 base at J; junction bases unmatched: 4. This CDR3 spans 15 amino acids. Looked up from germline, CDR1 is LGHNA and CDR2 is YNFKEQ. The CDR3 sequence: CASSQKHRGNTEAFF. CDR3 nucleotide sequence: TGTGCCAGCAGCCAAAAACACAGGGGGAACACTGAAGCTTTCTTT.

This chain connects TRBV6-1 to TRBJ1-4; 9 bases are shared with TRBD1. In germline, CDR1 is MNHNS, CDR2 SASEGT. The CDR3 length is 16 residues. V gave up 3 bases and J gave up 8 bases; unmatched junction bases: 10. CDR3 sequence reads: CASSDAYRDRAEKLFF. The DNA of the CDR3 is TGTGCCAGCAGTGATGCTTACCGGGACAGGGCAGAAAAACTGTTTTTT.

This chain connects TRBV10-1 to TRBJ1-4, with no clear D. CDR1 is WNHNN and CDR2 is SYGVQD in the germline V gene (reference sequence). The length of the CDR3 is 12 residues. Trimming pared 3 bases from V and 6 bases from J, leaving 5 bases between. The CDR3 DNA sequence: TGCGCCAGCAGTGAAACGGATGAAAAACTGTTTTTT. Translated: CASSETDEKLFF.

The chain couples TRBV19 to TRBJ2-5, with 14 bases lining up with TRBD2. Germline V gene data show CDR1 as LNHDA and CDR2 as SQIVND (reference sequence). V shed 5 bases, J shed 4 bases, and the junction held 6 bases outside the gene matches. The CDR3 extends over 16 amino acids. CDR3 protein: CASSPGTSGRGETQYF. The CDR3 DNA sequence: TGTGCCAGTAGTCCGGGGACTAGCGGGAGAGGAGAGACCCAGTACTTC.

The CDR3 DNA reads TGTGCCAGCAGCCCGGCCACCGGGACAGGTGGGGCCTATGGCTACACCTTC. Amino acid sequence: CASSPATGTGGAYGYTF. The rearrangement links TRBV5-5 to TRBJ1-2, with 8 bases that match TRBD1. After removal of 4 bases from V and 4 bases from J, the junction contained 15 bases not matched to a gene. Germline assignment: CDR1 SGHKS and CDR2 YYEKEE (reference sequence). The CDR3 length is 17 residues.

This clone is a singleton in its sample. The CDR3 DNA follows: TGTGCCAGCAGTTCCCCACTAGCGGGAGCATACAATGAGCAGTTCTTC. Protein sequence: CASSSPLAGAYNEQFF. The rearrangement joins TRBV28 to TRBJ2-1; TRBD2 agrees at 11 bases. Germline values: CDR1 MDHEN, CDR2 SYDVKM. J lost 4 bases, V lost 4 bases, and 6 bases had no gene match. The CDR3 has 16 amino acids.